These 20 T cell receptor beta chains were sequenced from one sample in a study of T cell clonality in common variable immunodeficiency (dated by TCRdb to about 2015). The library came from the immunoSEQ multiplex PCR assay. TCRdb took over this immuneACCESS table, retaining in-frame rearrangements with V and J assigned. Such tables are incomplete; in checked studies, under half of the missing clones stem from an unresolved V gene, and the remainder is unexplained. Across this sample, under 40,000 clones were tabulated and none appeared just once. About 0.86% of the sample comes from the top ten. Sequencing was done on a sample of peripheral blood mononuclear cells. Receptor source: a person between 18 and 75 years old in good health.

This clone was counted at least ten times. The read halts 3 residues ahead of the CDR3 end, with the missing end drawn from the germline J gene. J is TRBJ2-1 and V is TRBV20-1; D may be TRBD2 (7 bases). Germline CDR1 DFQATT, CDR2 SNEGSKA (reference sequence). The CDR3 spans 15 residues. V was trimmed by 2 bases and J by 2 bases, leaving 13 bases between them. The CDR3 here is CSARRGGETYNEQFF. Partial CDR3 DNA: TGCAGTGCTAGAAGGGGGGGGGAGACCTACAATGAG.

At least ten counts were recorded for this clone. One junction end disagrees with the germline gene, perhaps due to a read error. The DNA ends 3 residues before the CDR3 does, and the rest of the CDR3 is filled in from the germline J gene. The gene calls are TRBV4-2 and TRBJ2-5; D possibly corresponds to TRBD1 (6 bases). CDR1 and CDR2 from the germline V gene are LGHNA and YNFKEQ. The CDR3 totals 17 residues. Partial CDR3 DNA: TGCGCCAGCAGCCAAGATCTAATTCAGGGGAGTCAGGAGACC. Protein: CASSQDLIQGSQET. The full CDR3 protein reads CASSQDLIQGSQETQYF.

In this sample, this clone turned up many times. The read is 3 residues too short to cover the CDR3 end, so that end is filled in from the germline J gene. The chain links TRBV5-6 to TRBJ2-3, with D uncertain. The CDR3 has 15 amino acids. Trimming left V 0 bases short and J 0 bases short, with 8 bases between. Germline-derived CDR1 and CDR2 are SGHDT and YYEEEE. CDR3 region: CASSLALPSTDTQYF. CDR3 DNA (partial): TGTGCCAGCAGCTTGGCCCTCCCTAGCACAGATACG.

In this sample, this clone turned up many times. The read is 3 residues too short to cover the CDR3 end, so that end is filled in from the germline J gene. The chain recombines TRBV19 with TRBJ1-1; TRBD1 aligns across 7 bases. The CDR3 sequence is 13 residues long. Per germline, CDR1 LNHDA and CDR2 SQIVND (reference sequence). V lost 5 bases, J lost 5 bases, and 5 bases stayed unmatched. The CDR3 loop is CASSRDSGTEAFF. CDR3 DNA, as far as it was read: TGTGCCAGTAGTCGGGACAGTGGGACTGAA.

Ten or more counts support this clone. The DNA ends 3 residues before the CDR3 does, and the rest of the CDR3 is filled in from the germline J gene. V gene TRBV5-1 combines with J gene TRBJ2-3; either TRBD1 or TRBD2 may supply D (6 bases each). The CDR3 has 17 residues. The V gene lost 0 bases and the J gene lost 1 base, with 15 bases spanning the gap. Germline V CDR1 and CDR2: SGHRS, YFSETQ. CDR3 region: CASSLAGPGEGTDTQYF. CDR3 DNA, as far as it was read: TGCGCCAGCAGCTTGGCGGGCCCAGGGGAGGGCACAGATACG.

This clone was counted ten times or more. The missing CDR3 end, 3 residues past where the read stops, is filled in from the germline J gene. V and J are TRBV19 and TRBJ1-5; D is perhaps TRBD1 (5 bases). The CDR3 has 15 amino acids. Germline V CDR1 and CDR2: LNHDA, SQIVND (reference sequence). V was clipped by 3 bases and J by 1 base, with 10 bases between them. The CDR3 loop is CASSIRGRSNQPQHF. CDR3 bases read: TGTGCCAGTAGTATTAGGGGAAGGAGCAATCAGCCC.

The sample holds many counts of this clone. The DNA ends 3 residues before the CDR3 does, and the rest of the CDR3 is filled in from the germline J gene. The chain recombines TRBV11-2 with TRBJ2-2, with D possibly matching TRBD1 (6 bases). This CDR3 comprises 13 residues. With 5 bases removed from V and 5 bases from J, the gap between germline ends came to 9 bases. From germline, CDR1 is SGHAT and CDR2 FQNNGV. CDR3 protein: CASSPRGTGELFF. The CDR3 bases that were read are TGTGCCAGCAGCCCCAGGGGAACCGGGGAG.

This clone has at least ten counts. The read ends 3 residues early relative to the CDR3; the germline J gene fills the gap. V and J are TRBV4-2 and TRBJ2-2; 10 bases are shared with TRBD2. Germline lookup yields CDR1 LGHNA and CDR2 YNFKEQ. The V segment lost 0 bases and the J segment 7 bases; nucleotides outside the gene matches: 14. This CDR3 is 19 amino acids long. The DNA read from the CDR3 is TGTGCCAGCAGCCAAGATCCGGTGAGGACTAGCGGAAATATCGGGGAG. Amino acids: CASSQDPVRTSGNIGE. The full-length CDR3 reads as CASSQDPVRTSGNIGELFF.

This clone occurred many times. The missing CDR3 end, 3 residues past where the read stops, is filled in from the germline J gene. The chain employs TRBV2 and TRBJ2-2; D not certain. Per germline, CDR1 SNHLY and CDR2 FYNNEI. The CDR3 has 12 amino acids. Trimming cost V 8 bases and J 6 bases, with 10 bases left between them. CDR3 loop: CASRAFAGELFF. The covered CDR3 bases are TGTGCCAGCCGCGCTTTCGCCGGGGAG. The whole variable domain, filled in from reference TRBV2 and TRBJ2-2, reads EPEVTQTPSHQVTQMGQEVILRCVPISNHLYFYWYRQILGQKVEFLVSFYNNEISEKSEIFDDQFSVERPDGSNFTLKIRSTKLEDSAMYFCASRAFAGELFFGEGSRLTVL.

Ten or more counts support this clone. The read ends 3 residues before the CDR3 terminus; that terminus is restored from the germline J gene. V gene TRBV7-9 combines with J gene TRBJ2-7, with D possibly TRBD2 on 6 matching bases. The CDR3 length is 15 residues. Trimming cost V 6 bases and J 1 base, with 16 bases left between them. CDR1 and CDR2 (germline): SEHNR, FQNEAQ (reference sequence). CDR3 amino acids: CASSKKGGDSYEQYF. The sequenced CDR3 bases are TGTGCCAGCAGTAAGAAGGGCGGGGATTCCTACGAG.

Relative to its sample, this clone is medium-sized. The CDR3 end falls 3 residues outside the read, so it is completed with the germline J gene. J is TRBJ1-5 and V is TRBV15; D is undetermined. With 0 bases removed from V and 6 bases from J, the gap between germline ends came to 15 bases. Germline CDR1 LNHNV, CDR2 YYDKDF (reference sequence). The CDR3 totals 16 residues. The DNA read from the CDR3 is TGTGCCACCAGCAGAGACCCCCAAACAGTAGGTCAGCCC. Protein product: CATSRDPQTVGQP. The entire CDR3 reads CATSRDPQTVGQPQHF.

This clone has a count of ten or more. The read halts 3 residues ahead of the CDR3 end, with the missing end drawn from the germline J gene. The chain joins TRBV7-6 to TRBJ1-5; D not resolved. The ends were cut back, 1 base at V and 6 bases at J, with 10 bases in the middle. The CDR3 extends over 14 amino acids. The germline gives CDR1 SGHVS, CDR2 FNYEAQ. The CDR3 sequence is CASSLGGESQPQHF. CDR3 bases read: TGTGCCAGCAGCTTAGGCGGGGAAAGTCAGCCC.

This clone was counted at least ten times. The read ends 3 residues early relative to the CDR3; the germline J gene fills the gap. The chain links TRBV20-1 to TRBJ2-1; 9 nucleotides agree with TRBD2. The CDR3 sequence is 14 residues long. V gave up 1 base and J gave up 8 bases; unmatched junction bases: 6. Germline V gene lookup returns CDR1 DFQATT and CDR2 SNEGSKA (reference sequence). CDR3 DNA (partial): TGCAGTGCTAGAGCCGGGACTAGCCGGTATGAG. This encodes CSARAGTSRYE. The whole CDR3 sequence is CSARAGTSRYEQFF.

At least ten counts were recorded for this clone. Read sequence stops 3 residues before the CDR3 end, and the germline J gene provides the missing end. The chain is built from TRBV10-3 and TRBJ2-7; 8 bases agree with TRBD1. Trimming cost V 4 bases and J 5 bases; bases outside gene matches: 10. CDR1 is ENHRY and CDR2 is SYGVKD in the germline V gene. The CDR3 spans 15 residues. The DNA read from the CDR3 is TGTGCCATCAGTGCAGACAGGGGACCCTCAGACGAG. Amino acid sequence: CAISADRGPSDE. The CDR3, in full, reads CAISADRGPSDEQYF.

This clone was seen repeatedly, ten times or more. The CDR3 goes on 3 residues after the read ends, and that part is filled in from the germline J gene. The V gene is TRBV5-4, the J gene TRBJ2-7; 9 bases align to TRBD1. V gave up 4 bases and J gave up 0 bases; unmatched junction bases: 5. Germline CDR1 and CDR2: SGHNT and YYREEE (reference sequence). This CDR3 contains 15 residues. The CDR3 protein is CASSIQGANSYEQYF. The sequenced CDR3 bases are TGTGCCAGCAGCATACAGGGGGCTAACTCCTACGAG.

This clone was seen many times. The read terminates 3 residues ahead of where the CDR3 ends, so the germline J gene completes it. The chain recombines TRBV27 with TRBJ1-5, with 8 bases matching TRBD1. Germline CDR1 and CDR2: MNHEY and SMNVEV (reference sequence). The CDR3 covers 15 residues. The ends lost 6 bases at V and 2 bases at J; junction bases unmatched: 6. The CDR3 loop is CASSPNRGGNQPQHF. The sequenced CDR3 bases are TGTGCCAGCAGCCCCAACAGGGGGGGCAATCAGCCC.

This clone was seen many times. The DNA ends 3 residues before the CDR3 does, and the rest of the CDR3 is filled in from the germline J gene. The genes are TRBV12-3 or TRBV12-4 and TRBJ1-4, with 9 nucleotides matching TRBD1. With 6 bases clipped from V and 4 bases from J, the junction kept 9 bases outside the gene matches. The CDR3 has 16 amino acids. Incomplete CDR3 DNA: TGTGCCAGCAGAGCCCGGACAGGGGCGTTTAATGAAAAA. Translation gives CASRARTGAFNEK. The whole CDR3 protein reads CASRARTGAFNEKLFF.

This clone came up many times. The read falls 3 residues short of the CDR3 end, and the missing part is taken from the germline J gene. This chain joins TRBV9 and TRBJ2-1, with D perhaps TRBD2 (5 bases). This CDR3 comprises 15 residues. Germline V gives CDR1 SGDLS, CDR2 YYNGEE. The ends were cut back, 4 bases at V and 0 bases at J, with 11 bases in the middle. The covered CDR3 bases are TGTGCCAGCAGCAGGAATGAGGGCTCCTACAATGAG. Its translation is CASSRNEGSYNE. The complete CDR3 sequence is CASSRNEGSYNEQFF.

This clone was counted many times. The read is 3 residues too short to cover the CDR3 end, so that end is filled in from the germline J gene. The genes are TRBV6-2 or TRBV6-3 and TRBJ2-4; 11 bases agree with TRBD2. Trimming took 5 bases from V and 1 from J; bases not matched to a gene: 7. CDR1 and CDR2 from the germline V gene are MNHEY and SVGEGT. The CDR3 is 17 amino acids. CDR3 sequence reads: CASSRIRTSGAKNIQYF. CDR3 DNA, as far as it was read: TGTGCCAGCAGTCGGATCAGGACTAGCGGGGCCAAAAACATT.

At least ten counts were recorded for this clone. The read gets to within 3 residues of the CDR3 end, and the germline J gene fills in the rest. This specimen includes other DNA sequences encoding the same CDR3. The chain links TRBV6-1 to TRBJ2-2, with TRBD1 matching over 7 bases. With V trimmed by 4 bases and J by 0 bases, 2 bases remained unmatched. The CDR3 loop spans 15 amino acids. CDR1 MNHNS and CDR2 SASEGT come from the germline V gene. The CDR3 reads CASSGGTANTGELFF. CDR3 DNA (partial): TGTGCCAGCAGTGGGGGGACAGCGAACACCGGGGAG.